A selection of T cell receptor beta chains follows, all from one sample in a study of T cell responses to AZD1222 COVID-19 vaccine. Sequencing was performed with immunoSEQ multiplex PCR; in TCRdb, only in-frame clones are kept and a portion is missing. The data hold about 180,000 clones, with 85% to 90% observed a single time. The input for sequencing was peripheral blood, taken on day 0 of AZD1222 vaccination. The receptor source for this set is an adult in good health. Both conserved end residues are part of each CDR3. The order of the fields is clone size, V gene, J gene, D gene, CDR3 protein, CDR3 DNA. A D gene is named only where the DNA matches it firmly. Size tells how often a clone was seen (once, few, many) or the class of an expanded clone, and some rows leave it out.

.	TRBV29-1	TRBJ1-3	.	CSAAQVGNTIYF	TGCAGCGCCGCACAGGTCGGAAACACCATATATTTT
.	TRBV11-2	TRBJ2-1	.	CASSPLARNEQFF	TGTGCCAGCAGCCCACTGGCCCGTAATGAGCAGTTCTTC
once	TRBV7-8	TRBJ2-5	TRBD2	CASSLRNGGRQETQYF	TGTGCCAGCAGCTTAAGGAACGGGGGGAGGCAAGAGACCCAGTACTTC
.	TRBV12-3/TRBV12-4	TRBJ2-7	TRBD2	CASKASGRYEQYF	TGTGCCAGCAAAGCTAGCGGGAGATACGAGCAGTACTTC
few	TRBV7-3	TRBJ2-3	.	CASSRQGGLSTDTQYF	TGTGCCAGCAGCCGACAAGGGGGTTTAAGCACAGATACGCAGTATTTT
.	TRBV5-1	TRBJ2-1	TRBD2	CASSLEGTSGIGPYNEQFF	TGCGCCAGCAGCTTGGAGGGGACTAGCGGGATCGGGCCCTACAATGAGCAGTTCTTC
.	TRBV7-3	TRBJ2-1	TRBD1	CASSTGQVSYNEQFF	TGTGCCAGCAGCACGGGACAGGTCTCCTACAATGAGCAGTTCTTC
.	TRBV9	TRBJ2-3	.	CASSVGDTTDTQYF	TGTGCCAGCAGCGTAGGGGACACCACAGATACGCAGTATTTT
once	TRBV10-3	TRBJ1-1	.	CAIIEAGNTEAFF	TGTGCCATCATCGAAGCTGGGAACACTGAAGCTTTCTTT
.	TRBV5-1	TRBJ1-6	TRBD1	CASSLAGQGYSPLHF	TGCGCCAGCAGCTTGGCGGGACAGGGTTATTCACCCCTCCACTTT
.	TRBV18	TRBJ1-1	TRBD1	CASSGRGQGVLNTEAFF	TGTGCCAGCTCCGGGAGGGGACAGGGGGTACTTAACACTGAAGCTTTCTTT
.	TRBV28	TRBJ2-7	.	CASSTLLQLSRYEQYF	TGTGCCAGCAGTACGCTCCTACAGCTCTCCCGCTACGAGCAGTACTTC
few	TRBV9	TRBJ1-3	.	CASSVGGGSGNTIYF	TGTGCCAGCAGCGTAGGAGGGGGTTCTGGAAACACCATATATTTT
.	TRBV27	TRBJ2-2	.	CASSPRDGELFF	TGTGCCAGCAGTCCACGTGACGGGGAGCTGTTTTTT
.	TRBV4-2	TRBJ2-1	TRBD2	CASSQDLAGVREQFF	TGTGCCAGCAGCCAAGATCTAGCGGGAGTACGTGAGCAGTTCTTC
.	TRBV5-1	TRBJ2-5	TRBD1	CASYDRVQETQYF	TGCGCCAGCTACGACAGGGTCCAAGAGACCCAGTACTTC
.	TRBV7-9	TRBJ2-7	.	CASSLPPTPGTDTTYEQYF	TGTGCCAGCAGCTTACCGCCCACCCCCGGGACGGATACCACCTACGAGCAGTACTTC
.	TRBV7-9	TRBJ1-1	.	CASSQQGNTEAFF	TGTGCCAGCAGCCAACAGGGGAACACTGAAGCTTTCTTT
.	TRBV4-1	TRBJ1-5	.	CASSQDWDQPQHF	TGCGCCAGCAGCCAAGACTGGGATCAGCCCCAGCATTTT
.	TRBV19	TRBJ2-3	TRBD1	CASSGGQGGTDTQYF	TGTGCCAGTAGTGGGGGACAGGGTGGCACAGATACGCAGTATTTT